The next 24 T cell receptor beta chains were all read from a single sample in a study of shared clonotypes between healthy human individuals (dated by TCRdb to 2018 to 2020). The library was obtained by the immunoSEQ multiplex PCR assay. Held by TCRdb, this immuneACCESS table contains in-frame sequences only and omits some clones. Under half of the omission traces to an unresolved V gene where checked; the cause of the rest is unknown. The sample table holds fewer than 850,000 clones, of which roughly 87% were seen once. The ten largest clones represent less than 40% of the sample. The sequenced sample consisted of memory CD8+ T cells from PBMCs. What this sample's cell subset or site label stands for: CD45RO+ cells pooled with CCR7-negative TemRA cells. These receptors were taken from a man younger than 30 in good health. Some clones in this sample may be carry-over from other donors' samples.

This chain uses TRBV6-1 with TRBJ1-1; D perhaps matches TRBD1 (6 bases). Trimming took 1 base from V and 0 from J, leaving 9 bases between them. CDR3 size: 15 residues. The germline V gene has CDR1 MNHNS and CDR2 SASEGT. As DNA, the CDR3 is TGTGCCAGCAGTGAAGACGGACAGTTGAACACTGAAGCTTTCTTT. As protein: CASSEDGQLNTEAFF.

This chain connects TRBV2 to TRBJ1-4; tentative D call: TRBD1 (5 bases). This CDR3 is built from 15 residues. Trimming removed 1 base from V and 8 bases from J, with 14 bases in between. Germline V gene lookup returns CDR1 SNHLY and CDR2 FYNNEI. CDR3 in DNA: TGTGCCAGCAGTGAAGTCGCAGGGTATCTCGAAAAACTGTTTTTT. This encodes CASSEVAGYLEKLFF.

This clone was observed once. The V and J genes are TRBV6-5 and TRBJ1-2; TRBD1 might be the D (5 bases). CDR1 is MNHEY, CDR2 SVGAGI, per germline. V dropped 5 bases and J dropped 7 bases, with 17 bases sitting between them. This CDR3 has 14 residues. CDR3 in DNA: TGTGCCAGCAGTCCCCGGGGACTGCCGCTTGGCTACACCTTC. Its translation: CASSPRGLPLGYTF.

V gene TRBV7-9 combines with J gene TRBJ2-5, with 13 bases aligning to TRBD2. Per germline, CDR1 SEHNR and CDR2 FQNEAQ (reference sequence). There are 17 residues in the CDR3. Trimming at V came to 0 bases and at J to 5 bases, leaving 6 bases not matched to a gene. The CDR3 reads CASSLAETSGRWETQYF. The CDR3, as DNA: TGTGCCAGCAGCTTAGCGGAGACTAGCGGGAGGTGGGAGACCCAGTACTTC. The full variable domain, completed using reference TRBV7-9 and TRBJ2-5, is DTGVSQNPRHKITKRGQNVTFRCDPISEHNRLYWYRQTLGQGPEFLTYFQNEAQLEKSRLLSDRFSAERPKGSFSTLEIQRTEQGDSAMYLCASSLAETSGRWETQYFGPGTRLLVL.

In its sample, this clone was seen once. The chain uses TRBV9 and TRBJ2-1; 11 bases align to TRBD2. This CDR3 is 15 amino acids long. V lost 2 bases, J lost 6 bases, and 4 bases stayed unmatched. Per germline, CDR1 SGDLS and CDR2 YYNGEE. The chain's CDR3 is CASSVGLAEINEQFF. The DNA of the CDR3 is TGTGCCAGCAGCGTGGGACTAGCGGAGATCAATGAGCAGTTCTTC.

CDR3 DNA sequence: TGCGCCAGCAGCTTGGCCCTAGGCAAAAGCGGCACAGATACGCAGTATTTT. The encoded protein is CASSLALGKSGTDTQYF. The genes are TRBV5-1 and TRBJ2-3; D uncertain. The length of the CDR3 is 17 residues. CDR1 SGHRS and CDR2 YFSETQ come from the germline V gene. Trimming stripped 0 bases from V and 1 base from J, with 15 bases between.

The chain links TRBV15 to TRBJ2-7; 7 bases align to TRBD2. Per the germline V gene, CDR1 is LNHNV and CDR2 is YYDKDF (reference sequence). V shed 5 bases and J 2 bases; nucleotides not matched to a gene: 15. This CDR3 is built from 17 residues. Here the CDR3 DNA reads TGTGCCACCAGCCAACCCCTGATCGTGGGAGGGCCCTACGAGCAGTACTTC. Translated, it gives CATSQPLIVGGPYEQYF. The complete variable domain, with remaining parts taken from reference TRBV15 and TRBJ2-7, reads DAMVIQNPRYQVTQFGKPVTLSCSQTLNHNVMYWYQQKSSQAPKLLFHYYDKDFNNEADTPDNFQSRRPNTSFCFLDIRSPGLGDTAMYLCATSQPLIVGGPYEQYFGPGTRLTVT.

The chain is built from TRBV27 and TRBJ2-1; D uncertain. CDR3 length equals 15 residues. V gave up 6 bases and J gave up 2 bases, with 14 bases separating them. Germline V gene data show CDR1 as MNHEY and CDR2 as SMNVEV (reference sequence). The CDR3 sequence is CASSPPRLAYNEQFF. The CDR3 nucleotides are TGTGCCAGCAGCCCCCCCAGGTTAGCCTACAATGAGCAGTTCTTC.

CDR3 nucleotide sequence: TGTGCCAGCAATCCAGGGGGTCGAAACACCGGGGAGCTGTTTTTT. Translated: CASNPGGRNTGELFF. The chain employs TRBV27 and TRBJ2-2, with TRBD1 matching 7 bases. Germline loops: CDR1 MNHEY, CDR2 SMNVEV (reference sequence). The J segment lost 2 bases and the V segment lost 7 bases, leaving 7 bases of the junction unmatched. This CDR3 has 15 residues.

The chain uses TRBV5-1 and TRBJ1-5; D ambiguous. V dropped 2 bases and J dropped 6 bases, with 9 bases sitting between them. This CDR3 has 13 residues. Germline-derived CDR1 and CDR2 are SGHRS and YFSETQ. In DNA, the CDR3 is TGCGCCAGCAGCTTATCGGGGTCTCAGCCCCAGCATTTT. This translates into CASSLSGSQPQHF.

V gene TRBV29-1 combines with J gene TRBJ2-1; 9 bases align to TRBD2. Germline CDR1 and CDR2: SQVTM and ANQGSEA. CDR3 length equals 14 residues. V trimming: 7 bases; J trimming: 2 bases; junction bases outside the gene matches: 6. Here the CDR3 DNA reads TGCAGCGGAGCGGCGGGAGGGCCCTACAATGAGCAGTTCTTC. This encodes CSGAAGGPYNEQFF.

This clone was picked up a small number of times. In nucleotides, the CDR3 is TGTGCCAGCAGCTTCGGGACAGGGGCAATCTACGAGCAGTACTTC. Encoded protein: CASSFGTGAIYEQYF. The chain uses TRBV5-6 and TRBJ2-7; 10 bases are a match to TRBD1. V trimming: 2 bases; J trimming: 3 bases; junction bases outside the gene matches: 5. The germline V gene has CDR1 SGHDT and CDR2 YYEEEE. This CDR3 is built from 15 residues.

This chain connects TRBV19 to TRBJ1-5, with D hard to call. V was trimmed by 8 bases and J by 0 bases, leaving 5 bases between them. The CDR3 loop spans 12 amino acids. Germline assignment: CDR1 LNHDA and CDR2 SQIVND (reference sequence). The CDR3: CASGDSNQPQHF. CDR3 sequence (DNA): TGTGCCAGTGGGGATAGCAATCAGCCCCAGCATTTT.

The V call is TRBV11-2, the J call TRBJ2-7; D is undetermined. V was clipped by 0 bases and J by 4 bases, with 10 bases between them. CDR1 is SGHAT and CDR2 is FQNNGV in the germline V gene. This CDR3 contains 14 residues. CDR3 sequence: CASSLDRRGYEQYF. CDR3 DNA: TGTGCCAGCAGCTTAGACAGAAGAGGATACGAGCAGTACTTC.

This clone was counted between two and nine times. The same CDR3 also results from other DNA sequences found in this sample. This sequence joins TRBV27 and TRBJ1-1; D call uncertain. Trimming stripped 0 bases from V and 4 bases from J, with 6 bases between. CDR3 length equals 13 residues. In germline, CDR1 is MNHEY, CDR2 SMNVEV (reference sequence). This chain's CDR3 is CASSLSVITEAFF. As DNA, the CDR3 is TGTGCCAGCAGTTTATCGGTGATCACTGAAGCTTTCTTT.

The chain joins TRBV4-2 to TRBJ2-2; D uncertain. Germline CDR1 and CDR2: LGHNA and YNFKEQ. This CDR3 is built from 15 residues. V dropped 3 bases and J dropped 8 bases, with 16 bases sitting between them. The chain's CDR3 is CASSQSRPLEGELFF. The CDR3 DNA reads as TGTGCCAGCAGCCAGTCCCGCCCCCTTGAGGGGGAGCTGTTTTTT.

V and J are TRBV14 and TRBJ2-1; D is tentatively TRBD1 or TRBD2 (6 bases each). V lost 4 bases and J lost 3, with 13 bases in between. The germline gives CDR1 SGHDN, CDR2 FVKESK. The CDR3 sequence is 15 residues long. CDR3 sequence (DNA): TGTGCCAGCAGCCCTAAGAGGGGGGACTACAATGAGCAGTTCTTC. Its protein is CASSPKRGDYNEQFF.

This clone was detected once. The chain has TRBV2 and TRBJ1-5; D unclear. Germline V gives CDR1 SNHLY, CDR2 FYNNEI. The CDR3 contains 15 residues. The V gene lost 7 bases and the J gene lost 0 bases, with 13 bases spanning the gap. The CDR3 coding sequence is TGTGCCAGCAAGGCAACAGCTTATAGCAATCAGCCCCAGCATTTT. Translating it yields CASKATAYSNQPQHF.

The genes are TRBV2 and TRBJ2-1; 9 bases match TRBD1. This CDR3 comprises 16 residues. Germline-derived CDR1 and CDR2 are SNHLY and FYNNEI. J was trimmed by 2 bases and V by 0 bases; bases with no gene match: 2. CDR3 bases: TGTGCCAGCAGTGAAGCTGGGACAGGGACCTACAATGAGCAGTTCTTC. This sequence encodes CASSEAGTGTYNEQFF.

In nucleotides, the CDR3 is TGTGCCAGCAGCCTCCTCAGGACAGGGGCCGGGGGGGAGCTGTTTTTT. Protein: CASSLLRTGAGGELFF. The chain has TRBV7-9 and TRBJ2-2; 9 bases fit TRBD1. The length of the CDR3 is 16 residues. V lost 5 bases to trimming and J lost 8 bases; unmatched junction nucleotides: 12. The germline V gene encodes CDR1 SEHNR and CDR2 FQNEAQ (reference sequence).

This chain joins TRBV28 and TRBJ1-2, with D hard to call. The CDR3 runs to 15 residues. V gave up 1 base and J gave up 2 bases, with 11 bases separating them. Germline V gene sequence: CDR1 MDHEN, CDR2 SYDVKM. Here the CDR3 reads CASSLLVRTNYGYTF. In DNA, the CDR3 is TGTGCCAGCAGTTTATTAGTCAGAACAAACTATGGCTACACCTTC.

This chain connects TRBV4-3 to TRBJ1-1; D not resolved. Germline loops: CDR1 LGHNA, CDR2 YSLEER. V lost 0 bases, J lost 4 bases, and 12 bases lay in between. The CDR3 consists of 15 residues. The CDR3 DNA reads TGCGCCAGCAGCCAAGATGCGAAGGGCTTCACTGAAGCTTTCTTT. Amino acid sequence: CASSQDAKGFTEAFF.

This clone was recorded once. The chain recombines TRBV5-4 with TRBJ2-3, with 7 positions matching TRBD2. V shed 4 bases, J shed 6 bases, and the junction held 8 bases outside the gene matches. In germline, CDR1 is SGHNT, CDR2 YYREEE (reference sequence). This CDR3 contains 14 residues. The CDR3 DNA follows: TGTGCCAGCAGCACCCTAGCGGACCAGGATACGCAGTATTTT. Translated: CASSTLADQDTQYF.

The V and J genes are TRBV7-3 and TRBJ2-1, with D possibly TRBD2 on 7 matching bases. Trimming cost V 5 bases and J 5 bases, with 22 bases left between them. Germline lookup yields CDR1 SGHTA and CDR2 FQGTGA. The CDR3 runs 17 residues. In nucleotides, the CDR3 is TGTGCCAGCAGCCCCCAATTAGGGGGGGCCACCAACAATGAGCAGTTCTTC. Its protein product is CASSPQLGGATNNEQFF. The complete variable domain, with remaining parts taken from reference TRBV7-3 and TRBJ2-1, reads GAGVSQTPSNKVTEKGKYVELRCDPISGHTALYWYRQSLGQGPEFLIYFQGTGAADDSGLPNDRFFAVRPEGSVSTLKIQRTERGDSAVYLCASSPQLGGATNNEQFFGPGTRLTVL.